This T cell receptor beta chain was found in a study of cytomegalovirus exposure and HLA in healthy donors. Study-level points and caveats: In vitro, a few CMV-associated chains proved specific for CMV antigens. Analyses of presence/absence relied on an assumption of roughly uniform sequencing depth across donors. Within a later analysis, the majority of CMV-associated TCR beta chains appeared HLA-restricted. Most TCR sequences were rare, but some public TCRs occurred in many donors.

Points on this clone: The antigen is undetermined.

Germline V gene lookup returns CDR1 SGHTA and CDR2 FQGNSA. The CDR3 spans 14 residues. The V and J ends lost 1 base and 4 bases respectively, with 5 bases between them. With 60 Vbeta and 13 Jbeta primers, the PCR was carried out. Assay used: immunoSEQ multiplex PCR; TCRdb lists only in-frame clones, some missing. Of 90,000 to 150,000 clones listed, 55% to 65% are singletons. The gene calls are TRBV7-2 and TRBJ1-6; D is ambiguous. This TCR derives from a man aged 40-49 years in good health and CMV-seropositive. The sequencing input was PBMCs. The CDR3: CASSLDAYNSPLHF. The DNA of the CDR3 is TGTGCCAGCAGCTTAGATGCGTATAATTCACCCCTCCACTTT.